Below, one TCR beta chain is given with its context. Its antigen remains unknown. This entry comes from a study of identical twins. There are 12 residues in the CDR3. Trimming shortened V by 0 bases and J by 13 bases, and 13 bases separated the two germline ends. Germline V lookup: CDR1 GTSNPN, CDR2 SVGIG (reference sequence). Everyone who gave samples was a healthy Caucasian. Template switching added a universal primer site; cDNA carried unique molecular identifiers. MiXCR, applied by TCRdb to the 5' RACE reads, yields one record per CDR3 protein. The table records around 450,000 distinct CDR3 sequences, about 14% of them present only once. General study results and limits: There were fewer insertions in abundant cord blood beta clonotypes, but memory repertoires showed no such pattern.

This sample was shared with a second study, whose subject was yellow fever vaccine responses in identical twins.

This TCR derives from a woman aged 18 to 35 in good health. The V call is TRBV30, the J call TRBJ2-4; D is undetermined. The sequenced sample consisted of CD4+ T cells sorted from blood. The CDR3 is CAWSVLRQLQYF. CDR3 sequence (DNA): TGTGCCTGGAGTGTACTGCGACAACTCCAGTACTTC. Filled out from reference TRBV30 and TRBJ2-4, the complete variable domain reads SQTIHQWPATLVQPVGSPLSLECTVEGTSNPNLYWYRQAAGRGLQLLFYSVGIGQISSEVPQNLSASRPQDRQFILSSKKLLLSDSGFYLCAWSVLRQLQYFGAGTRLSVL.